This T cell receptor (beta chain) was captured in a study of blood T cells in healthy people across ages. The second PCR ran about 6 to 11 cycles with a sample-barcoded 5' primer and J-beta primers. TCRdb itself ran the 5' RACE reads through MiXCR, one entry per CDR3 protein. Here the sample spans about 780,000 distinct CDR3 sequences, about half being singletons. This CDR3 has 16 amino acids. The J segment lost 4 bases and the V segment lost 0 bases, leaving 6 bases of the junction unmatched. CDR1 is GTSNPN and CDR2 is SVGIG in the germline V gene (reference sequence). Material for sequencing was blood. V usage is TRBV30 and J usage is TRBJ2-1; TRBD2 matches 10 bases. This sequence was found in a man older than 75 in good health. CDR3 in amino acids: CAWSVPTSGDYNEQFF. CDR3 DNA sequence: TGTGCCTGGAGTGTGCCAACTAGCGGGGATTACAATGAGCAGTTCTTC.